What follows describes a single T cell receptor beta chain. Antigen: not known. Baseline, cycle 4 day 1, and cycle 7 day 1 were the blood sampling points. The length of the CDR3 is 16 residues. The data were obtained in a study of OX40 agonist ivuxolimab in advanced cancers. Looking at the study overall: Checkpoint inhibitors had been given previously to 40% of patients.

General observations from the study: Researchers did not determine the expanded peripheral T cells' antigen specificity.

Clones were read by immunoSEQ multiplex PCR, and TCRdb kept only the in-frame ones, dropping some. The sample has tens of thousands of clones, around nine tenths seen once. This receptor was obtained from an adult with an advanced solid tumor such as melanoma, head and neck, liver or kidney cancer. This rearrangement joins TRBV21-1 to TRBJ1-4. TRBV21-1 has pseudogene status. The sample was CD4+ or CD8+ T cells sorted from blood, taken in a trial of the OX40 agonist ivuxolimab. The CDR3 DNA is TGTGCCAGCAGCAAACTGCCGTACGGGGTTAATGAAAAACTGTTTTTT. This codes for CASSKLPYGVNEKLFF.